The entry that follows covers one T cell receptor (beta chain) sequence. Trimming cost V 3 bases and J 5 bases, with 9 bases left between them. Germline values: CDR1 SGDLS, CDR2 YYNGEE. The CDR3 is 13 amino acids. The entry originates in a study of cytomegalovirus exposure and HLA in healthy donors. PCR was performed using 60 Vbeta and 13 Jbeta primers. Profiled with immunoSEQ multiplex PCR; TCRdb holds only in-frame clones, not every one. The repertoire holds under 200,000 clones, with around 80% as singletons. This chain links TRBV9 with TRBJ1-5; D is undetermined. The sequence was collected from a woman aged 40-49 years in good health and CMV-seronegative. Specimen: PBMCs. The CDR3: CASSADIDQPQHF. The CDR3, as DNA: TGTGCCAGCAGCGCCGACATCGATCAGCCCCAGCATTTT.